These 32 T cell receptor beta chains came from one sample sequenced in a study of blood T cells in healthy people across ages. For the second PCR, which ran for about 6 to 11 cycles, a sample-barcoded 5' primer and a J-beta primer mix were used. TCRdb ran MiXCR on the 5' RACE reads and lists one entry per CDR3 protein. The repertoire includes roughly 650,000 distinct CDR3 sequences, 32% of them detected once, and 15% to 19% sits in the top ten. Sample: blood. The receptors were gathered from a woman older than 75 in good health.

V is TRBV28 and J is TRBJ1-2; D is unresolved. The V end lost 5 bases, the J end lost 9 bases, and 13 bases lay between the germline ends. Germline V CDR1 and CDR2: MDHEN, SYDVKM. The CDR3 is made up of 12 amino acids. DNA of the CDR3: TGTGCCAGCAGTCCCCGGTTTCCCCGCTACACCTTC. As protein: CASSPRFPRYTF.

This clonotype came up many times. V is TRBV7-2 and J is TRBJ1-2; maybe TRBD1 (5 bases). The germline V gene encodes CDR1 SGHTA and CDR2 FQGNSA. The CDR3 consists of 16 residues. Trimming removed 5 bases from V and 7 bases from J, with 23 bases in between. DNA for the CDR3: TGTGCCAGCAGCGAGACCGGACAAGGCGGGCTCGTTGGCTACACCTTC. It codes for CASSETGQGGLVGYTF.

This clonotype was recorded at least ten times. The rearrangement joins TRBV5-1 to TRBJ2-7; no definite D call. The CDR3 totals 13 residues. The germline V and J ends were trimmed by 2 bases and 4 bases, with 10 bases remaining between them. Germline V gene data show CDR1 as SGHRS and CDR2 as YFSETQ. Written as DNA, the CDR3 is TGCGCCAGCAGCTTATCCCAGGAGTACGAGCAGTACTTC. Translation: CASSLSQEYEQYF.

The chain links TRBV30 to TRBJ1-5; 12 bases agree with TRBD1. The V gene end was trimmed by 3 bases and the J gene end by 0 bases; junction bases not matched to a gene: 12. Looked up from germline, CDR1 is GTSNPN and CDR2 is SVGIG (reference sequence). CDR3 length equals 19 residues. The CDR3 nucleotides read TGTGCCTGGAGAACACGGGGGACAGGGGGCGCCTATAGCAATCAGCCCCAGCATTTT. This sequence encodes CAWRTRGTGGAYSNQPQHF.

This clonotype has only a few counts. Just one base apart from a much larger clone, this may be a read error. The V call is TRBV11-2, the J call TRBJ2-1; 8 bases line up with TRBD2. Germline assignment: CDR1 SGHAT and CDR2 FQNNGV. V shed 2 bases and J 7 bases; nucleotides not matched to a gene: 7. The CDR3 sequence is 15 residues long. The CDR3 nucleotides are TGTGCCAGCAGCTTACGCGGGGGGTCGGGGAATGAGCAGTTCTTC. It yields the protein CASSLRGGSGNEQFF. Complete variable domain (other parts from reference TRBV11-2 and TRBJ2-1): EAGVAQSPRYKIIEKRQSVAFWCNPISGHATLYWYQQILGQGPKLLIQFQNNGVVDDSQLPKDRFSAERLKGVDSTLKIQPAKLEDSAVYLCASSLRGGSGNEQFFGPGTRLTVL.

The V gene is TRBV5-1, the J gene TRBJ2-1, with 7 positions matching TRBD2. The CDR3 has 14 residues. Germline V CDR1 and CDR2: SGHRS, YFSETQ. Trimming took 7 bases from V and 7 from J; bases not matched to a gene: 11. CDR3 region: CASEGGFSGNEQFF. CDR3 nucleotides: TGCGCCAGCGAGGGAGGGTTTTCCGGAAATGAGCAGTTCTTC.

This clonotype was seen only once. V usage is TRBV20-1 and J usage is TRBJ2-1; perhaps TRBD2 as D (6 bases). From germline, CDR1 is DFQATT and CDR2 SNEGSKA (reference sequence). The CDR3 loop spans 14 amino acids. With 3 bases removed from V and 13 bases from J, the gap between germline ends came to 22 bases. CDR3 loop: CSARSVWGEETQFF. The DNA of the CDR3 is TGCAGTGCTAGGAGCGTTTGGGGGGAAGAGACCCAGTTCTTC.

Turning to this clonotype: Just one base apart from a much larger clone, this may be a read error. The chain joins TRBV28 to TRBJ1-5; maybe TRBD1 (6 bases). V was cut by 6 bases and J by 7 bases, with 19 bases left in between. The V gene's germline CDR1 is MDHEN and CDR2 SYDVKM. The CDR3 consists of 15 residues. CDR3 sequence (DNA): TGTGCCAGCAGCCAGGGACGGGGGGCAGACCAGCCCCAGCATTTT. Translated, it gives CASSQGRGADQPQHF.

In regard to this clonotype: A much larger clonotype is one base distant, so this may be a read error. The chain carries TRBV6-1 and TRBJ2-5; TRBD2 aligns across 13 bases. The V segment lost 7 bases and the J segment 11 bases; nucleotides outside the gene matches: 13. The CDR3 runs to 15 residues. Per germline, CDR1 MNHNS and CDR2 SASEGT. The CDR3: CASTPWTSGGNEQYF. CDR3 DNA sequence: TGTGCCAGCACCCCTTGGACTAGCGGGGGCAATGAGCAGTACTTC.

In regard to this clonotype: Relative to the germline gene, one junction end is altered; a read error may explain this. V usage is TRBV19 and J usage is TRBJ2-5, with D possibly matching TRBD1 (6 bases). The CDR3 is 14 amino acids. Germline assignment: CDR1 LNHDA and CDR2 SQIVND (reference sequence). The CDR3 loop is CASRIGNREETQYF. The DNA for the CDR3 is TGTGCCAGTAGGATAGGGAACAGGGAAGAGACCCAGTACTTC.

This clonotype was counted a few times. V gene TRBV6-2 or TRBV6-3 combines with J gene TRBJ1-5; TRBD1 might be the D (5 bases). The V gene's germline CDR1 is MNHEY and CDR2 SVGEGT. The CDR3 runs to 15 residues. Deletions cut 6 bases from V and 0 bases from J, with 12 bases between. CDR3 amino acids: CASRPGPRSNQPQHF. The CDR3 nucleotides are TGTGCCAGCAGACCAGGGCCTCGTAGCAATCAGCCCCAGCATTTT.

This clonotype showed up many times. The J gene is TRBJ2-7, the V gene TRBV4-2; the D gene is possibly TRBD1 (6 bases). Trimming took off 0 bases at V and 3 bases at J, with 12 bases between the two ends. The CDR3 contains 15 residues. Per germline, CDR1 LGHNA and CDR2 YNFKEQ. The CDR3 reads CASSQEQGARYEQYF. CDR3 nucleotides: TGTGCCAGCAGCCAAGAACAGGGTGCGCGCTACGAGCAGTACTTC.

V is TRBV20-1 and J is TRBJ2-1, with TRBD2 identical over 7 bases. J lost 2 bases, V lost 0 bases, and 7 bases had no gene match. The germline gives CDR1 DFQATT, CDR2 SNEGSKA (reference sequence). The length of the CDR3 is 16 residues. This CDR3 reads CSAREGLAATYNEQFF. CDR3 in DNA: TGCAGTGCTAGAGAAGGGCTAGCGGCCACCTACAATGAGCAGTTCTTC.

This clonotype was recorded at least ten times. The CDR3 coding sequence is TGTGCCAGCACCTTAACAGGTTTGCGCACTGAAGCTTTCTTT. This codes for CASTLTGLRTEAFF. The chain employs TRBV12-3 or TRBV12-4 and TRBJ1-1, with a possible D match to TRBD1 (5 bases). Trimming took 7 bases from V and 4 from J, leaving 16 bases between them. The CDR3 is made up of 14 amino acids.

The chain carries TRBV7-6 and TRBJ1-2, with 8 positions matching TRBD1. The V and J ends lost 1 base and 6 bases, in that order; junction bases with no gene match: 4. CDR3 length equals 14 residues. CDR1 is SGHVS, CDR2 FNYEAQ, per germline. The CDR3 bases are TGTGCCAGCAGCTTAGACAGGGGGACGGATGGCTACACCTTC. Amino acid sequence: CASSLDRGTDGYTF.

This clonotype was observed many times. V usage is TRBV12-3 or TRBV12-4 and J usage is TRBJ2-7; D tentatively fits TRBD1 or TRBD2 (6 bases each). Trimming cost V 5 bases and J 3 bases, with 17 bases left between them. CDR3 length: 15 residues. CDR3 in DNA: TGTGCCAGCAGTCAGGGGACTTGGGGGATCTACGAGCAGTACTTC. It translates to CASSQGTWGIYEQYF.

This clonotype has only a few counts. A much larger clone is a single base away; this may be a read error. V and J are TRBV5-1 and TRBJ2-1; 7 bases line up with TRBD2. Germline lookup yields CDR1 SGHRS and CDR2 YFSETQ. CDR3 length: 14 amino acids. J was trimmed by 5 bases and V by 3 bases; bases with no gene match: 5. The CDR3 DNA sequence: TGCGCCAGCAGCTGGCGAGGGACTAACAATGAGCAGTTCTTC. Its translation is CASSWRGTNNEQFF.

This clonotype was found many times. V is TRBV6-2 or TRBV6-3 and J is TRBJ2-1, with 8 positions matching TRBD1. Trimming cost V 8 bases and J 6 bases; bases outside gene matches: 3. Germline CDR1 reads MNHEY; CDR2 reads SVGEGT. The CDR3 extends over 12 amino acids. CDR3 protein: CASVGQGNEQFF. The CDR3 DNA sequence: TGTGCCAGCGTTGGACAGGGCAATGAGCAGTTCTTC.

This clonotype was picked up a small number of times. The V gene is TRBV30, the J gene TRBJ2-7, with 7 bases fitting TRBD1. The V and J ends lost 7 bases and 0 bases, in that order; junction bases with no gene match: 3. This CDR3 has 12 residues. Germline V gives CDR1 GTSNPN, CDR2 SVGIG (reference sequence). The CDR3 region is CAYGDSSYEQYF. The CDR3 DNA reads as TGTGCCTACGGGGACAGCTCCTACGAGCAGTACTTC.

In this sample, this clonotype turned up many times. The DNA of the CDR3 is TGCGCCAGCAGTCTTCCGGGACTCCTCGCCACAGATACGCAGTATTTT. This encodes CASSLPGLLATDTQYF. The chain links TRBV4-1 to TRBJ2-3; a weak D match, TRBD2 (6 bases). V was clipped by 6 bases and J by 2 bases, with 18 bases between them. The CDR3 runs 16 residues. Germline values: CDR1 MGHRA, CDR2 YSYEKL.

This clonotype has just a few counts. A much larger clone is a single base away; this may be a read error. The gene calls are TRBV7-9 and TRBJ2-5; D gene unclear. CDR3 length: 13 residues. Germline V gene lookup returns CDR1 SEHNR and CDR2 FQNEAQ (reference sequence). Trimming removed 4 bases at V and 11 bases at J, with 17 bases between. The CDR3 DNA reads TGTGCCAGCAGCTCCGCCGCCGACAATGAGCAGTACTTC. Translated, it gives CASSSAADNEQYF.

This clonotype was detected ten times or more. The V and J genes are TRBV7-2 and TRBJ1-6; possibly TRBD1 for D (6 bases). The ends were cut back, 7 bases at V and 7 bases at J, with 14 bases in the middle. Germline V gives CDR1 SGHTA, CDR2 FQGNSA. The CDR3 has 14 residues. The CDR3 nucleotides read TGTGCCAGCATCTTCACAGGGCCCAATTCACCCCTCCACTTT. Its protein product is CASIFTGPNSPLHF.

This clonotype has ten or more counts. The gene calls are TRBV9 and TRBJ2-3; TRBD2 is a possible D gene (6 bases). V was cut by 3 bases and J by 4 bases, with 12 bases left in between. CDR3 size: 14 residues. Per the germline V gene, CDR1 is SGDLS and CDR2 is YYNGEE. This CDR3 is CASSGEVFADTQYF. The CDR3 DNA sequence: TGTGCCAGCAGCGGGGAGGTGTTCGCAGATACGCAGTATTTT.

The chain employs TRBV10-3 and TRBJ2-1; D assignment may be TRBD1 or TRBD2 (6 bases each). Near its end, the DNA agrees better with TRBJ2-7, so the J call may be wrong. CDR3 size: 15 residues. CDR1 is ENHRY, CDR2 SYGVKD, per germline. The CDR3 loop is CAISESRGAYNEQYF. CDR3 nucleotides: TGTGCCATCAGTGAGTCGAGGGGGGCCTACAATGAGCAGTACTTC.

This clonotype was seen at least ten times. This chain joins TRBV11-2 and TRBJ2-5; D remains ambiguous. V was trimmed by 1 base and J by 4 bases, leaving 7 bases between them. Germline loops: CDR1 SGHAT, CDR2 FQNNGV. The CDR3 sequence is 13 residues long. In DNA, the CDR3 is TGTGCCAGCAGCTTAGCGCAACTAGAGACCCAGTACTTC. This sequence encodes CASSLAQLETQYF.

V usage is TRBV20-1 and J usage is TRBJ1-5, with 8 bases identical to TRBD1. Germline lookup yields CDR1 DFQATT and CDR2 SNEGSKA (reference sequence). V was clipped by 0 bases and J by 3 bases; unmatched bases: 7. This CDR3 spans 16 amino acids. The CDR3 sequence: CSARDRQGAYNQPQHF. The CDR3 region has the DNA TGCAGTGCTAGAGATCGCCAGGGGGCGTACAATCAGCCCCAGCATTTT.

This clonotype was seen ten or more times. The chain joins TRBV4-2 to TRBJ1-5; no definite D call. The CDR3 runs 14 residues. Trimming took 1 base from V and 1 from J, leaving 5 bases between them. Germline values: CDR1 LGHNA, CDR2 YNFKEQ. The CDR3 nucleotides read TGTGCCAGCAGCCAAGTTGCCAGCAATCAGCCCCAGCATTTT. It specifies CASSQVASNQPQHF.

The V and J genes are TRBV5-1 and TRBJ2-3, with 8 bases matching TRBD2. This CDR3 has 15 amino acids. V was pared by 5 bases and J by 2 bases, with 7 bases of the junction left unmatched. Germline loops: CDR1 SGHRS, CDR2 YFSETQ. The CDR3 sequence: CASSYGLAATDTQYF. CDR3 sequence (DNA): TGCGCCAGCAGTTATGGACTAGCAGCCACAGATACGCAGTATTTT. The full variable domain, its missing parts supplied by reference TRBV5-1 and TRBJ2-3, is KAGVTQTPRYLIKTRGQQVTLSCSPISGHRSVSWYQQTPGQGLQFLFEYFSETQRNKGNFPGRFSGRQFSNSRSEMNVSTLELGDSALYLCASSYGLAATDTQYFGPGTRLTVL.

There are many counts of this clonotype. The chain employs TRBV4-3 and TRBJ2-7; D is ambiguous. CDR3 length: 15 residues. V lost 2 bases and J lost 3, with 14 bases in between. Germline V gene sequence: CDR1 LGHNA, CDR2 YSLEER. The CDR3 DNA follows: TGCGCCAGCAGCCAATCATACCAATCGGACTACGAGCAGTACTTC. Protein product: CASSQSYQSDYEQYF.

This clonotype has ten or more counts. The CDR3 is CASSLLSVTEAFF. CDR3 in DNA: TGTGCCAGCAGCTTATTGTCAGTAACTGAAGCTTTCTTT. The genes are TRBV7-3 and TRBJ1-1; unclear D gene. Germline V gene sequence: CDR1 SGHTA, CDR2 FQGTGA. The CDR3 is 13 residues long. The V end was cut by 2 bases, the J end by 5 bases, with 9 bases between.

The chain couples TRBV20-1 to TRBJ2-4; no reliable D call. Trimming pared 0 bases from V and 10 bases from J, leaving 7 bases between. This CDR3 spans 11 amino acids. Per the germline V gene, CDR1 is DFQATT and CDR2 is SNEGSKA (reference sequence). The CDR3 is CSARDEHIQYF. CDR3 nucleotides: TGCAGTGCTAGAGATGAGCATATTCAGTACTTC.

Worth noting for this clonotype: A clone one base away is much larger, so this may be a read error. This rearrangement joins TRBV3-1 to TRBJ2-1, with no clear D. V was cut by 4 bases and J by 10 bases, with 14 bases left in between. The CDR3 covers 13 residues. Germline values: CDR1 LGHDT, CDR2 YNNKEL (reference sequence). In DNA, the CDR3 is TGTGCCAGCAGCCGATCCCGGGTAGGAGAGCAGTTCTTC. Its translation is CASSRSRVGEQFF.